These 5 T cell receptor beta chains originate from one sample sequenced in a study of blood T cell repertoires in COVID-19. Using immunoSEQ multiplex PCR, the repertoire was profiled, and TCRdb retains in-frame clones only, with some absent. The profile covers about 70,000 clones, with over 65% appearing a single time and about a third taken by the ten largest. Material for sequencing was peripheral blood. These receptors all stem from a woman aged 70-85 years with acute or convalescent COVID-19.

The J gene is TRBJ2-7, the V gene TRBV27; TRBD1 agrees at 8 bases. V was clipped by 0 bases and J by 4 bases; unmatched bases: 8. The CDR3 is 16 amino acids. Per germline, CDR1 MNHEY and CDR2 SMNVEV (reference sequence). CDR3 protein: CASSLSPAGGGYEQYF. Written as DNA, the CDR3 is TGTGCCAGCAGTTTATCGCCCGCAGGGGGCGGATACGAGCAGTACTTC.

Note on this clone: At the DNA level, this CDR3 is encoded by other sequences in the same sample as well. The chain joins TRBV3-1 (or the pseudogene TRBV3-2) to TRBJ1-5; the D is unclear. This CDR3 spans 15 amino acids. The germline V gene encodes CDR1 LGHDT and CDR2 YNNKEL (reference sequence). The V end was cut by 0 bases, the J end by 1 base, with 7 bases between. The CDR3 here is CASSQEGHSNQPQHF. The CDR3 coding sequence is TGTGCCAGCAGCCAAGAGGGCCACAGCAATCAGCCCCAGCATTTT.

This chain connects TRBV10-3 to TRBJ2-1; 13 bases agree with TRBD2. In germline, CDR1 is ENHRY, CDR2 SYGVKD. Losses at the gene ends were 6 bases for V and 6 bases for J; bases not matched to a gene: 5. The length of the CDR3 is 15 residues. The CDR3 DNA reads as TGTGCCATCAGCTCTACTAGCGGGAGGGCCAATGAGCAGTTCTTC. It yields the protein CAISSTSGRANEQFF.

This chain connects TRBV6-5 to TRBJ2-2, with 10 bases fitting TRBD2. CDR1 and CDR2 (germline): MNHEY, SVGAGI. This CDR3 spans 16 amino acids. Trimming cost V 4 bases and J 0 bases; bases outside gene matches: 2. CDR3 DNA: TGTGCCAGCAGTTTTACTAGCGGGGCGAACACCGGGGAGCTGTTTTTT. It is translated as CASSFTSGANTGELFF.

This clone has just a few counts. The V gene is TRBV2, the J gene TRBJ2-3, with 11 bases lining up with TRBD1. Per the germline V gene, CDR1 is SNHLY and CDR2 is FYNNEI. The V and J ends lost 5 bases and 5 bases, in that order; junction bases with no gene match: 9. The CDR3 sequence is 16 residues long. CDR3 loop: CASSPLGQGEKDTQYF. CDR3 nucleotide sequence: TGTGCCAGCAGTCCTCTGGGACAGGGGGAGAAAGATACGCAGTATTTT.